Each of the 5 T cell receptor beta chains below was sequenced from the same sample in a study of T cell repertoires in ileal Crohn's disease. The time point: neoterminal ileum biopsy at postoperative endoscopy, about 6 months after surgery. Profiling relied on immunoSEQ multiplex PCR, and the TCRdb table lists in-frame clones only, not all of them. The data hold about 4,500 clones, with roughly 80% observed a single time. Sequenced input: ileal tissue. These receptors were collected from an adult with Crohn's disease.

The CDR3 DNA reads TGTGCCAGCAGCGTCCGCGCCAGGGACTATGGCTACACCTTC. This sequence encodes CASSVRARDYGYTF. The rearrangement links TRBV6-5 to TRBJ1-2; maybe TRBD1 (5 bases). The germline gives CDR1 MNHEY, CDR2 SVGAGI. Trimming cost V 6 bases and J 3 bases, with 14 bases left between them. The CDR3 consists of 14 residues.

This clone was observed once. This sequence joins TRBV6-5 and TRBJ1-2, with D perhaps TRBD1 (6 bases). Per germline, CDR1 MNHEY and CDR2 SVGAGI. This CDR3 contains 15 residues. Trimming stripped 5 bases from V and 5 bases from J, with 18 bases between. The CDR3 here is CASSPRGGGPYGYTF. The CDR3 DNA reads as TGTGCCAGCAGTCCCCGTGGGGGGGGGCCTTATGGCTACACCTTC.

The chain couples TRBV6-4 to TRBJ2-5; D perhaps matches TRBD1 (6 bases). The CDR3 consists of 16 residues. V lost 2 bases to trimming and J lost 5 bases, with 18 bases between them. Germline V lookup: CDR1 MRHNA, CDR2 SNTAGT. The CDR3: CASSDAPRGRMETQYF. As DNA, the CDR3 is TGTGCCAGCAGTGACGCACCCAGGGGAAGAATGGAGACCCAGTACTTC.

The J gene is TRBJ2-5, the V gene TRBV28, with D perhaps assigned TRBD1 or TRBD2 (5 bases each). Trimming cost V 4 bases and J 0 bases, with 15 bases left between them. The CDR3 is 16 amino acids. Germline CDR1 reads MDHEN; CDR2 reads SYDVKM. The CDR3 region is CASSSPGTAYQETQYF. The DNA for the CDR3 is TGTGCCAGCAGTTCCCCAGGGACGGCTTACCAAGAGACCCAGTACTTC.

This CDR3 reads CASSLSGETQYF. For the CDR3, the DNA is TGTGCCAGCAGCTTATCAGGCGAGACCCAGTACTTC. The rearrangement uses TRBV7-6 and TRBJ2-5; D remains ambiguous. The CDR3 consists of 12 residues. Germline V lookup: CDR1 SGHVS, CDR2 FNYEAQ. V gave up 2 bases and J gave up 5 bases, with 6 bases separating them.